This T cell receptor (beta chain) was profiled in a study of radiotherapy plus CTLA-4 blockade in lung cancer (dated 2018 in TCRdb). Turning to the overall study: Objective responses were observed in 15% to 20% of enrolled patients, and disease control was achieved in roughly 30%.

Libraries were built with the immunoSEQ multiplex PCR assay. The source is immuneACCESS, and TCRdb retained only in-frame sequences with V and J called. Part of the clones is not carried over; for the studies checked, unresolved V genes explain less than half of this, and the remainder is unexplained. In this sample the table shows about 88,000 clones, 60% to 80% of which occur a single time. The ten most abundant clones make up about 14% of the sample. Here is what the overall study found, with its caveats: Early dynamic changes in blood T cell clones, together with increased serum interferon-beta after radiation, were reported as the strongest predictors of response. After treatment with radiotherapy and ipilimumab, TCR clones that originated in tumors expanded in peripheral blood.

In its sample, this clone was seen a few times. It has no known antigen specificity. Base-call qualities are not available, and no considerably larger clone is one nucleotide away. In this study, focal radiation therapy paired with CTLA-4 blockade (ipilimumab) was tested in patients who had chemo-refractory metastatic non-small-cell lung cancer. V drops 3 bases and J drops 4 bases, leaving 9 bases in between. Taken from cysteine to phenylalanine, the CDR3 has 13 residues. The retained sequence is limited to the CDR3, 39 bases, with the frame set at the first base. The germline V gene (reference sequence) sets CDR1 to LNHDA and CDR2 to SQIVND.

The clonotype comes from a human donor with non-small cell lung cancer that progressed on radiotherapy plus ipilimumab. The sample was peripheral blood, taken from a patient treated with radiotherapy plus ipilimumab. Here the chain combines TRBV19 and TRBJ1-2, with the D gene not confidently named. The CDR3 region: CASSIDGFYGYTF. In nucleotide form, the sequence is TGTGCCAGTAGTATCGACGGATTCTATGGCTACACCTTC.